This T cell receptor (beta chain) is drawn from a study of cytomegalovirus exposure and HLA in healthy donors. In the PCR, 60 Vbeta and 13 Jbeta primers were used. Profiling relied on immunoSEQ multiplex PCR, and the TCRdb table lists in-frame clones only, not all of them. In the table there are 40,000 to 50,000 clones, approximately 67% of which are singletons. This clone has just one count. This clonotype originated in a man in his thirties or forties in good health and CMV-seronegative. Source material: PBMCs.

CDR3 protein: CAWTSDTISYEQYF. The DNA for the CDR3 is TGTGCCTGGACCTCAGACACGATCTCCTACGAGCAGTACTTC. The genes are TRBV30 and TRBJ2-7; the D is unclear. Germline lookup yields CDR1 GTSNPN and CDR2 SVGIG (reference sequence). The germline V and J ends were trimmed by 4 bases and 0 bases, with 13 bases remaining between them. CDR3 size: 14 residues.